This TCR beta chain originates from a study of CD8+CD57+ T cells in acquired aplastic anemia. Germline V gene lookup returns CDR1 SEHNR and CDR2 FQNEAQ (reference sequence). The CDR3 loop spans 14 amino acids. Comments on this clonotype: One end of the junction fails to match germline, which may point to a read error.

Patients sequenced had flow cytometry evidence of CD8+CD57+ cell expansion. All participating patients were living with severe acquired aplastic anemia. Genomic DNA acted as the template from which TCR beta VDJ combination and CDR3 sequence profiling were carried out. TCRdb processed the reads anew with MiXCR; each CDR3 protein has one entry. The profile shows roughly 280,000 distinct CDR3 sequences, 56% of them singletons. The sequence was collected from a human donor with aplastic anemia. V gene TRBV7-9 combines with J gene TRBJ2-1; a weak D match, TRBD2 (5 bases). Sample: sorted CD4+, CD8+, or CD8+CD57+ T cells (not recorded which) from PBMCs. CDR3 loop: CASSLEGLYNEQFF. The CDR3 nucleotides are TGTGCTAGCAGCTTAGAGGGCCTCTACAATGAGCAGTTCTTC.